This T cell receptor beta chain derives from a study of regulatory T cells in long-lasting Graves disease. The wider study: Over 5 years on antithyroid drugs plus positive TSH receptor antibodies marked Graves' disease as persistent.

Described time point: persistent/refractory GD, antithyroid drugs over 5 years with positive TRAb. TCR sequences were obtained from RNA taken from PBMCs. At least ten counts were recorded for this clonotype. Its specificity is unknown. Building of the TCR beta libraries involved iRepertoire HTBI primers and Arm-PCR of CDR3 regions. One entry per CDR3 protein, called by TCRdb with MiXCR from the multiplex PCR reads. The repertoire holds over 250,000 distinct CDR3 sequences, roughly a fifth seen once, with 56% in the top ten. Study-wide results and caveats: Rather than thyroid tissue, only peripheral blood underwent study.

Sample: peripheral blood mononuclear cells (PBMCs), taken when the disease was refractory, from a patient treated with antithyroid drugs. This clonotype originated in a female donor with Graves disease.

The CDR3 region is CASSGRDSYEQYF. For the CDR3, the DNA is TGTGCCAGCTCCGGCCGGGATTCCTACGAGCAGTACTTC. The chain carries TRBV28 and TRBJ2-7; tentative D call: TRBD2 (5 bases). With 8 bases removed from V and 1 base from J, the gap between germline ends came to 12 bases. CDR3 length: 13 amino acids. Germline lookup yields CDR1 MDHEN and CDR2 SYDVKM.